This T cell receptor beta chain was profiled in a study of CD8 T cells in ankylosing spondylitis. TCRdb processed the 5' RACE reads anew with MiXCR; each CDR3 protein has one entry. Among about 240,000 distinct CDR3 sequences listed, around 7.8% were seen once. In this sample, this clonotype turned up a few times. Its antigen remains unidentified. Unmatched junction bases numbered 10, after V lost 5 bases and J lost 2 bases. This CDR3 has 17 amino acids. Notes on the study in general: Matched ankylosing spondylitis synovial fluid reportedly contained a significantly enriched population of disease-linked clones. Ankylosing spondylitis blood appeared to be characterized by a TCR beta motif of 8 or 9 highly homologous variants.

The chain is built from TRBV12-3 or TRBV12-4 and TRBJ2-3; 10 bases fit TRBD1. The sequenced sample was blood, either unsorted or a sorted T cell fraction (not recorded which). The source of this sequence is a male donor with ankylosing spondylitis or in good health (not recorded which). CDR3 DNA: TGTGCCAGCAGTCGCACCCGGACAGGGGGGCCCACAGATACGCAGTATTTT. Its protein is CASSRTRTGGPTDTQYF.